This TCR beta chain was recovered during a study of identical twins. Findings and limits, study-wide: It was possible that invariant MAIT and iNKT cells partly confounded the zero-insertion analyses. Beta clonotypes that were abundant in cord blood contained fewer insertions, a pattern absent from memory repertoires.

The cDNA had a unique molecular identifier and a template-switch universal primer site. TCRdb passed the 5' RACE reads through MiXCR, listing each CDR3 protein once. The profile shows under 300,000 distinct CDR3 sequences, about 13% of them singletons. This clonotype appeared a few times. The target antigen is unknown. This sample was also put to use in a study of yellow fever vaccine responses in identical twins.

The sample taken for sequencing was memory (CD45RO+) T cells sorted from blood. The TCR originated in a woman between 18 and 30 years old in good health.

CDR3 loop: CASSLDGESNEQFF. CDR3 DNA sequence: TGTGCCAGCAGCCTCGATGGGGAGTCAAATGAGCAGTTCTTC. The V and J genes are TRBV7-6 and TRBJ2-1; D is possibly TRBD2 (5 bases). Germline CDR1 is SGHVS and CDR2 is FNYEAQ. This CDR3 region has 14 residues. Trimming shortened V by 5 bases and J by 7 bases, and 15 bases separated the two germline ends.